The sequence of this T cell receptor (beta chain) was determined in a study of cytomegalovirus exposure and HLA in healthy donors. The study's findings and limits: Sequencing depth roughly uniform across donors was assumed in presence/absence analyses. Likely technical artifact: a cluster of highly shared sequence variants. TCR beta sequences reportedly predicted most subjects' HLA-A and HLA-B alleles accurately. Cytomegalovirus-associated status was assigned to 150 or so TCR beta chains.

V shed 4 bases and J shed 6 bases, with 15 bases lying between them. Per the germline V gene, CDR1 is SGHDN and CDR2 is FVKESK. The CDR3 is made up of 14 amino acids. Researchers ran the PCR with 60 Vbeta and 13 Jbeta primers. The protocol was immunoSEQ multiplex PCR, while the TCRdb copy is restricted to in-frame clones and leaves out a portion. The data show fewer than 250,000 clones, with 75% to 80% seen just once and 1.8% held by the top ten. For this clone: Its antigen remains unknown.

This chain links TRBV14 with TRBJ1-1, with D possibly TRBD1 on 6 matching bases. The sequenced sample consisted of PBMCs. This sequence was found in a male donor in good health and CMV-seronegative. The CDR3 DNA is TGTGCCAGCAGCCGGCCAGACAGGCCCGCTGAAGCTTTCTTT. Residues: CASSRPDRPAEAFF. Looking up the rest from reference TRBV14 and TRBJ1-1 gives the full variable domain: EAGVTQFPSHSVIEKGQTVTLRCDPISGHDNLYWYRRVMGKEIKFLLHFVKESKQDESGMPNNRFLAERTGGTYSTLKVQPAELEDSGVYFCASSRPDRPAEAFFGQGTRLTVV.